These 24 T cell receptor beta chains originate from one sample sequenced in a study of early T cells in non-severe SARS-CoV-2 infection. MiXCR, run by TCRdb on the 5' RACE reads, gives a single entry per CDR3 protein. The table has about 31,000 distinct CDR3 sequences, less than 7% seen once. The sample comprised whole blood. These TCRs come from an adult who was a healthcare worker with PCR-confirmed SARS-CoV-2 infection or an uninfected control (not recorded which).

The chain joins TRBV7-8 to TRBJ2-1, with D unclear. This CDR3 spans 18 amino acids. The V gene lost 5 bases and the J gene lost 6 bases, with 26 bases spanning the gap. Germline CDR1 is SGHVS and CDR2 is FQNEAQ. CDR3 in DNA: TGTGCCAGCAGCGTCAGAGTGTACGGCGATACAAAGCCCAATGAGCAGTTCTTC. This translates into CASSVRVYGDTKPNEQFF.

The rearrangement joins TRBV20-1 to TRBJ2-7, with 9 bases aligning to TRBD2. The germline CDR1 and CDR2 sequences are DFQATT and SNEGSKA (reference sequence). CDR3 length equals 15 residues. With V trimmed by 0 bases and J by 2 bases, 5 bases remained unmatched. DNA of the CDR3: TGCAGTGCTAGAGATCCTACTAGCGGGCCCTACGAGCAGTACTTC. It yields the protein CSARDPTSGPYEQYF.

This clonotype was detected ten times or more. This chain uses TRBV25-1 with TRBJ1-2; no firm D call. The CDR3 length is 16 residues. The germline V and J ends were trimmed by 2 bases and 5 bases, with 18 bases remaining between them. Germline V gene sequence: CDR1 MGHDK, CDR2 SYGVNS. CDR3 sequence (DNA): TGTGCCAGCAGTGAACCCGGTGCAGGAGAAGCTTATGGCTACACCTTC. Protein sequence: CASSEPGAGEAYGYTF.

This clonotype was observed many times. CDR3 nucleotides: TGTGCCAGCAGAGGACAGGCCTATGGCGGCTACACCTTC. Its protein is CASRGQAYGGYTF. The V and J genes are TRBV27 and TRBJ1-2; 7 bases are shared with TRBD1. Trimming at V came to 6 bases and at J to 8 bases, leaving 9 bases not matched to a gene. This CDR3 comprises 13 residues. CDR1 is MNHEY, CDR2 SMNVEV, per germline (reference sequence).

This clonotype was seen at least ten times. The CDR3: CASRAAVGGVYADTQYF. CDR3 DNA: TGTGCCAGCAGAGCAGCGGTCGGGGGGGTCTATGCAGATACGCAGTATTTT. The rearrangement uses TRBV7-9 and TRBJ2-3; TRBD2 matches 8 bases. This CDR3 spans 17 amino acids. Germline V gene sequence: CDR1 SEHNR, CDR2 FQNEAQ (reference sequence). J lost 4 bases, V lost 6 bases, and 15 bases had no gene match. Complete variable domain (other parts from reference TRBV7-9 and TRBJ2-3): DTGVSQNPRHKITKRGQNVTFRCDPISEHNRLYWYRQTLGQGPEFLTYFQNEAQLEKSRLLSDRFSAERPKGSFSTLEIQRTEQGDSAMYLCASRAAVGGVYADTQYFGPGTRLTVL.

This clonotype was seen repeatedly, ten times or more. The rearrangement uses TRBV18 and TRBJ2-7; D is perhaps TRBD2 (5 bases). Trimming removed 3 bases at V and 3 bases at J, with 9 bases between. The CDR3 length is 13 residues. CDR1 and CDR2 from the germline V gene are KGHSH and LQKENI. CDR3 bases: TGTGCCAGCTCACCGGGAGACCACTACGAGCAGTACTTC. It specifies CASSPGDHYEQYF.

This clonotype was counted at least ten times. The CDR3 loop reads CASRRQGAEAFF. The DNA for the CDR3 is TGTGCCAGCAGACGACAGGGGGCTGAAGCTTTCTTT. This rearrangement joins TRBV6-5 to TRBJ1-1, with 9 bases fitting TRBD1. CDR3 length equals 12 residues. Germline V lookup: CDR1 MNHEY, CDR2 SVGAGI. Germline trimming cut 6 bases from V and 6 bases from J; bases unmatched to any gene: 2.

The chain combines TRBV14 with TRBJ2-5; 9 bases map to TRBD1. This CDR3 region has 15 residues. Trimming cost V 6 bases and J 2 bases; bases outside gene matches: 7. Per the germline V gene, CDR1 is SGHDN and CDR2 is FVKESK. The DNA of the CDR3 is TGTGCCAGCAGTCACAGGGGGCTTCGACAAGAGACCCAGTACTTC. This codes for CASSHRGLRQETQYF.

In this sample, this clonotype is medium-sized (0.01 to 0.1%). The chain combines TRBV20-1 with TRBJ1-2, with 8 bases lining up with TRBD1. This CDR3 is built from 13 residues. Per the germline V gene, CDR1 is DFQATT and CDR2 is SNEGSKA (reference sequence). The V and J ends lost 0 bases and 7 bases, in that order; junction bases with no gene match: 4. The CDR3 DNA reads TGCAGTGCTAGAGATCCTGGACAGGGTGGCTACACCTTC. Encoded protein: CSARDPGQGGYTF.

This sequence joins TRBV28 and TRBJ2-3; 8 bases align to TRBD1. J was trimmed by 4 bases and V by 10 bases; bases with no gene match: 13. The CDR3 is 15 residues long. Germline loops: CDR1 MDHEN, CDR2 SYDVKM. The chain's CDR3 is CATRSRGRFPDTQYF. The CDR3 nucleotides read TGTGCCACTAGATCCAGGGGGCGGTTCCCAGATACGCAGTATTTT.

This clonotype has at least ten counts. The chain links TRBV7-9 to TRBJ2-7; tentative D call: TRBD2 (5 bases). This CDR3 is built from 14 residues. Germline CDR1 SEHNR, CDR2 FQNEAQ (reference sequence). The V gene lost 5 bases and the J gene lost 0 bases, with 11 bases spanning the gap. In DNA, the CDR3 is TGTGCCAGCAGCCCCGGGCGGGTCTCCTACGAGCAGTACTTC. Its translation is CASSPGRVSYEQYF.

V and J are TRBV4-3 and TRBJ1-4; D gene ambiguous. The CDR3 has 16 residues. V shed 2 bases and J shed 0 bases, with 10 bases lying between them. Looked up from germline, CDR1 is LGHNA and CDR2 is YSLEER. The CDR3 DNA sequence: TGCGCCAGCAGCCAATGGCTATCTACAACTAATGAAAAACTGTTTTTT. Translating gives CASSQWLSTTNEKLFF.

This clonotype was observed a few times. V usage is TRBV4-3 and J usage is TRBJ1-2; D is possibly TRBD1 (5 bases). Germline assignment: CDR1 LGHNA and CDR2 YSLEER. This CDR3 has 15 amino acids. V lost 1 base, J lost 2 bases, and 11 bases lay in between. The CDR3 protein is CASSQARAGNYGYTF. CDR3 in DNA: TGCGCCAGCAGCCAAGCCCGGGCAGGGAACTATGGCTACACCTTC.

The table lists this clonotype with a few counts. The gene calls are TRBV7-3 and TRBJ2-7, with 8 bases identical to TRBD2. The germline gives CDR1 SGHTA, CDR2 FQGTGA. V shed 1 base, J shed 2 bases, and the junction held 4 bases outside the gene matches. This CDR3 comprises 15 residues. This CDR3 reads CASSLNPGGPYEQYF. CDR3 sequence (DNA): TGTGCCAGCAGCTTAAATCCGGGAGGGCCCTACGAGCAGTACTTC.

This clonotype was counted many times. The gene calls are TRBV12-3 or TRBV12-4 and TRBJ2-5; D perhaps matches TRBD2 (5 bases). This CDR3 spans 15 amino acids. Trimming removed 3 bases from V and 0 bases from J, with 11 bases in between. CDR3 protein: CASSFRSGNQETQYF. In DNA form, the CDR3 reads TGTGCCAGCAGTTTCCGATCCGGGAACCAAGAGACCCAGTACTTC.

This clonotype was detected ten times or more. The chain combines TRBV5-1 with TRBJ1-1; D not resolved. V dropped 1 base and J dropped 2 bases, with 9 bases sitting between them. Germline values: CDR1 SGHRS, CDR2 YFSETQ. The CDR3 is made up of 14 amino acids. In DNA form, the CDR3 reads TGCGCCAGCAGCTTGTGGGTCAGCAACACTGAAGCTTTCTTT. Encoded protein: CASSLWVSNTEAFF.

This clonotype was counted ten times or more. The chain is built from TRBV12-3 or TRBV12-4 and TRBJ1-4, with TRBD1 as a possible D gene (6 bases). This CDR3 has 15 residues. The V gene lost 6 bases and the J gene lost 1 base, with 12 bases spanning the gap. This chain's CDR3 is CASRDTGITNEKLFF. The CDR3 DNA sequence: TGTGCCAGCAGGGATACAGGGATAACTAATGAAAAACTGTTTTTT.

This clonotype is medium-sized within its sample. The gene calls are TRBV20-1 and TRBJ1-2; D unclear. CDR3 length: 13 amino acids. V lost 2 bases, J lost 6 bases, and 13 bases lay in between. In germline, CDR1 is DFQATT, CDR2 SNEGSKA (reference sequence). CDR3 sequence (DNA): TGCAGTGCTAGAATACCAGCACGTCATGGCTACACCTTC. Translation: CSARIPARHGYTF.

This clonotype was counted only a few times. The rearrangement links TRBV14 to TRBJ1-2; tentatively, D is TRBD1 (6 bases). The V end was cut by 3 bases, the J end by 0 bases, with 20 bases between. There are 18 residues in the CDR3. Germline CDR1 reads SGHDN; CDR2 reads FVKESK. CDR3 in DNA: TGTGCCAGCAGCCATTTTGGGACAATCCCTAGCGCTAACTATGGCTACACCTTC. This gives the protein CASSHFGTIPSANYGYTF.

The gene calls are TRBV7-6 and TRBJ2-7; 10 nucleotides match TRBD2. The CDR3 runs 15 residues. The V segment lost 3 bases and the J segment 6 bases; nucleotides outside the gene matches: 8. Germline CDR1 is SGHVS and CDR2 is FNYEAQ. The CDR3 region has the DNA TGTGCCAGCAGCTTGAGCGGGGGGGCGCAGGGCGAGCAGTACTTC. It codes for CASSLSGGAQGEQYF.

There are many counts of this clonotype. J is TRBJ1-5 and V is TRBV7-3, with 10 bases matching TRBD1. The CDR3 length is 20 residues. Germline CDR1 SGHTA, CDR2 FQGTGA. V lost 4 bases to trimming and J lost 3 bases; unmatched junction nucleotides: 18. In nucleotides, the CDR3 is TGTGCCAGCAGCTCCTCTCCTCCTAGGGGGACAGGGGTATCCAATCAGCCCCAGCATTTT. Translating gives CASSSSPPRGTGVSNQPQHF.

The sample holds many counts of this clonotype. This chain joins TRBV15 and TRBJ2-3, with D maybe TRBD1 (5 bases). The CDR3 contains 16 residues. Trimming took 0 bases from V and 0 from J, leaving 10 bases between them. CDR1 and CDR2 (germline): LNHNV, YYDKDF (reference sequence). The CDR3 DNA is TGTGCCACCAGCAGAGATGGGGCAGCTAGCACAGATACGCAGTATTTT. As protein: CATSRDGAASTDTQYF.

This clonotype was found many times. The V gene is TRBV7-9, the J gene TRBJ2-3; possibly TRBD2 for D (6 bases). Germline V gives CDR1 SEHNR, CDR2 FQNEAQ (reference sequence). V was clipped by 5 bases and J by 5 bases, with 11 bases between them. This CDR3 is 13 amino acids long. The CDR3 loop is CASSRGTGDTQYF. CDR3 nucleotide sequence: TGTGCCAGCAGCCGCGGGACTGGAGATACGCAGTATTTT.

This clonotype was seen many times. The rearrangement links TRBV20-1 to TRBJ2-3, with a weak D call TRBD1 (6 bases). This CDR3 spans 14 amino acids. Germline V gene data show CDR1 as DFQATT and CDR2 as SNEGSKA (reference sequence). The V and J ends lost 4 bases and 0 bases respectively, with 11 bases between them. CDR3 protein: CSAKQGHSTDTQYF. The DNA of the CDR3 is TGCAGTGCTAAACAGGGCCATAGCACAGATACGCAGTATTTT.